The source of this TCR beta chain is a study of beta chain features in type 1 diabetes. Turning to the study itself: Examined across all samples were about 110 million sorted cells.

Study conclusions and caveats: PCR might favor shorter templates, equally in patients and controls.

In all sorted populations, purity surpassed 98%. The table lists this clone with a few counts. Antigen: not known. The authors reverse transcribed all of the isolated RNA, so sequencing captured expressed TCRB transcripts. Sequencing used immunoSEQ multiplex PCR; TCRdb keeps in-frame clones, though not all of them. The table has fewer than 900,000 clones, 15% to 20% seen once; the top ten hold 0.02% to 0.025%. The germline gives CDR1 SEHNR, CDR2 FQNEAQ (reference sequence). V trimming: 2 bases; J trimming: 9 bases; junction bases outside the gene matches: 7. The CDR3 contains 14 residues. Sample: naive CD4+ T cells from blood. The chain employs TRBV7-9 and TRBJ2-1; 7 bases line up with TRBD2. This receptor was obtained from a woman aged 18-29 years in good health. The CDR3 region is CASSLLWEGLEQFF. The CDR3 DNA sequence: TGTGCCAGCAGCTTATTGTGGGAGGGGCTTGAGCAGTTCTTC.